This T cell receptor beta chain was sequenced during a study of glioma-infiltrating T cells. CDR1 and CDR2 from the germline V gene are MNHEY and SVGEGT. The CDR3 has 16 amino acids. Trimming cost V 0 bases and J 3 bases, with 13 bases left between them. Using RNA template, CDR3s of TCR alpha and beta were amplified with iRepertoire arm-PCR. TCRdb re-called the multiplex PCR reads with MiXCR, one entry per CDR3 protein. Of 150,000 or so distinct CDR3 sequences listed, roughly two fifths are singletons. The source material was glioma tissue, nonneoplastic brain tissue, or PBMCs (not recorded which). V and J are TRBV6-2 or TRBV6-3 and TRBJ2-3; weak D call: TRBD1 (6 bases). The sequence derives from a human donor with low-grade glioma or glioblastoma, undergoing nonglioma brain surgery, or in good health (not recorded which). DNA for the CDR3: TGTGCCAGCAGTTACTCGATTGGGGGCTTGACAGATACGCAGTATTTT. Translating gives CASSYSIGGLTDTQYF.